By proportion, the clone carrying this T cell receptor (beta chain) is medium-sized. Germline values: CDR1 MNHEY, CDR2 SMNVEV (reference sequence). V dropped 2 bases and J dropped 1; count of bases not matched to a gene: 3. The CDR3 has 16 residues. The data derive from a study of blood T cell repertoires in COVID-19. Study-level background: Whether acute or convalescent, the COVID-19 samples came from the United States, Italy and Spain. Sources were T cells, B-cell-depleted T cells, or PBMCs; the material itself was cDNA or gDNA.

Original processing notes: How many nucleated cells were present was estimated from reference gene primer amplification. TCRdb keeps only in-frame clones here, not all; method: immunoSEQ multiplex PCR. V and J calls and clone size are those listed in that table; D and trimming were worked out from the DNA. The repertoire includes about 46,000 clones, about 90% of them detected once, and 15% sits in the top ten. Sequencing used peripheral blood. The TCR originated in a human donor in a cohort sampled during active COVID-19. The V and J genes are TRBV27 and TRBJ2-7, with 12 bases aligning to TRBD2. CDR3 protein: CASSLLTSGSSYEQYF. The CDR3 region has the DNA TGTGCCAGCAGTTTACTGACTAGCGGGAGTTCCTACGAGCAGTACTTC.